This TCR beta chain was found in a study of blood T cell repertoires in COVID-19. Trimming removed 6 bases at V and 2 bases at J, with 5 bases between. The CDR3 covers 11 residues. The table came from immunoSEQ multiplex PCR; TCRdb's copy has only in-frame clones and leaves some out. Among tens of thousands of clones listed, 70% to 85% were seen once. J is TRBJ2-7 and V is TRBV12-3 or TRBV12-4, with D hard to call. The receptor was derived from a woman aged 60-70 years with acute or convalescent COVID-19. The sample was peripheral blood. As DNA, the CDR3 is TGTGCCAGCAGGTCAACCTACGAGCAGTACTTC. This codes for CASRSTYEQYF.